These 20 T cell receptor beta chains were all obtained from the same sample, sequenced in a study of cytotoxic CD8 clonotypes in ibrutinib-treated CLL. The method was immunoSEQ multiplex PCR; TCRdb's version includes in-frame clones alone and lacks a portion of them. The data show 330,000 or so clones, about 61% seen once. Sequenced here: PBMCs, sampled after 36 months of ibrutinib treatment. These receptors were taken from a human donor with chronic lymphocytic leukemia.

The chain links TRBV28 to TRBJ1-2, with a possible D match to TRBD1 (5 bases). The CDR3 runs to 15 residues. Germline-derived CDR1 and CDR2 are MDHEN and SYDVKM. With 6 bases removed from V and 4 bases from J, the gap between germline ends came to 18 bases. DNA of the CDR3: TGTGCCAGCAGGACCACCGGGACGGAAGGCTATGGCTACACCTTC. It codes for CASRTTGTEGYGYTF.

The rearrangement joins TRBV11-2 to TRBJ2-7, with D perhaps given as TRBD1 or TRBD2 (5 bases each). Trimming pared 2 bases from V and 1 base from J, leaving 12 bases between. This CDR3 comprises 15 residues. Germline CDR1 reads SGHAT; CDR2 reads FQNNGV. Here the CDR3 reads CASSLSSRGSYEQYF. Written as DNA, the CDR3 is TGTGCCAGCAGCTTATCCTCGAGGGGATCCTACGAGCAGTACTTC.

This clone was recorded a few times. This sequence joins TRBV19 and TRBJ2-7; D is unresolved. The CDR3 runs 16 residues. V was pared by 0 bases and J by 3 bases, with 15 bases between. Germline-derived CDR1 and CDR2 are LNHDA and SQIVND (reference sequence). CDR3 amino acids: CASSIEGTYTFYEQYF. For the CDR3, the DNA is TGTGCCAGTAGTATAGAAGGCACATACACCTTCTACGAGCAGTACTTC.

The chain recombines TRBV5-1 with TRBJ2-2; possible D gene TRBD1, 6 bases. CDR3 length: 16 residues. Germline V gene sequence: CDR1 SGHRS, CDR2 YFSETQ. Trimming pared 2 bases from V and 5 bases from J, leaving 16 bases between. The CDR3 DNA reads as TGCGCCAGCAGCTTTGACAGGCCCGCGGTGACCGGGGAGCTGTTTTTT. Translated, it gives CASSFDRPAVTGELFF.

This clone came up a few times. The J gene is TRBJ2-7, the V gene TRBV5-6, with no clear D. CDR1 and CDR2 (germline): SGHDT, YYEEEE. The CDR3 sequence is 13 residues long. V gave up 1 base and J gave up 1 base, with 6 bases separating them. In DNA form, the CDR3 reads TGTGCCAGCAGCTTGTTTGGTTCCTACGAGCAGTACTTC. The encoded protein is CASSLFGSYEQYF.

The rearrangement joins TRBV27 to TRBJ1-2, with TRBD1 matching 7 bases. Trimming removed 1 base from V and 1 base from J; junction bases left unmatched: 3. CDR3 size: 15 residues. Germline CDR1 reads MNHEY; CDR2 reads SMNVEV (reference sequence). CDR3 sequence: CASSLYRGRNYGYTF. The CDR3 bases are TGTGCCAGCAGTTTATACAGGGGTCGTAACTATGGCTACACCTTC.

The V call is TRBV10-3, the J call TRBJ1-2; 10 positions match TRBD1. V shed 7 bases, J shed 4 bases, and the junction held 9 bases outside the gene matches. This CDR3 comprises 15 residues. Germline V lookup: CDR1 ENHRY, CDR2 SYGVKD. CDR3 protein: CAITPGTGDFYGYTF. The DNA for the CDR3 is TGTGCCATCACCCCCGGGACAGGGGACTTCTATGGCTACACCTTC.

The CDR3 loop reads CASRIQGETQYF. CDR3 in DNA: TGTGCCAGTAGGATACAGGGGGAGACCCAGTACTTC. The chain is built from TRBV19 and TRBJ2-5; 7 nucleotides match TRBD1. Per germline, CDR1 LNHDA and CDR2 SQIVND (reference sequence). V dropped 6 bases and J dropped 5; count of bases not matched to a gene: 3. The CDR3 covers 12 residues.

This sequence joins TRBV2 and TRBJ2-2, with D possibly TRBD1 on 6 matching bases. The CDR3 sequence is 13 residues long. CDR1 and CDR2 from the germline V gene are SNHLY and FYNNEI. Trimming removed 6 bases at V and 8 bases at J, with 13 bases between. The DNA of the CDR3 is TGTGCCAGCAGGGTAGGGGGTATGGGGGAGCTGTTTTTT. It codes for CASRVGGMGELFF.

The rearrangement joins TRBV5-1 to TRBJ2-3; TRBD2 aligns across 7 bases. V dropped 0 bases and J dropped 4; count of bases not matched to a gene: 5. The CDR3 consists of 15 residues. Germline V gene sequence: CDR1 SGHRS, CDR2 YFSETQ. For the CDR3, the DNA is TGCGCCAGCAGCTTGGACTCTCGGGGGGCAGATACGCAGTATTTT. Translated, it gives CASSLDSRGADTQYF.

The chain is built from TRBV4-2 and TRBJ2-5; D unclear. V was trimmed by 1 base and J by 0 bases, leaving 6 bases between them. The CDR3 covers 14 residues. CDR1 and CDR2 from the germline V gene are LGHNA and YNFKEQ. CDR3 sequence: CASSQGVYQETQYF. Here the CDR3 DNA reads TGTGCCAGCAGCCAAGGCGTCTACCAAGAGACCCAGTACTTC.

The rearrangement uses TRBV2 and TRBJ1-1; D is unresolved. The CDR3 is 13 amino acids. The germline V and J ends were trimmed by 6 bases and 1 base, with 9 bases remaining between them. Germline assignment: CDR1 SNHLY and CDR2 FYNNEI. The CDR3 spells CASRISRNTEAFF. CDR3 nucleotide sequence: TGTGCCAGCAGGATAAGCCGGAACACTGAAGCTTTCTTT.

The gene calls are TRBV5-1 and TRBJ1-6, with 10 bases identical to TRBD1. The V gene end was trimmed by 0 bases and the J gene end by 6 bases; junction bases not matched to a gene: 9. CDR1 is SGHRS and CDR2 is YFSETQ in the germline V gene. The CDR3 extends over 18 amino acids. CDR3 loop: CASSLGQGASFGNSPLHF. CDR3 nucleotide sequence: TGCGCCAGCAGCTTGGGACAGGGGGCGAGCTTCGGTAATTCACCCCTCCACTTT.

The chain is built from TRBV6-5 and TRBJ2-5; TRBD1 might be the D (5 bases). The CDR3 covers 13 residues. The germline gives CDR1 MNHEY, CDR2 SVGAGI. The V and J ends lost 8 bases and 7 bases respectively, with 17 bases between them. The CDR3 DNA reads TGTGCCAGCGCCATAGGGGTGATAGGGACCCAGTACTTC. Amino acid sequence: CASAIGVIGTQYF.

J is TRBJ2-7 and V is TRBV7-6; D is possibly TRBD1 (5 bases). The V gene lost 2 bases and the J gene lost 3 bases, with 8 bases spanning the gap. There are 13 residues in the CDR3. Germline loops: CDR1 SGHVS, CDR2 FNYEAQ. In DNA, the CDR3 is TGTGCCAGCAGCTTATCAGGGAACTACGAGCAGTACTTC. Translating it yields CASSLSGNYEQYF. The variable domain in full, completed from reference TRBV7-6 and TRBJ2-7, reads GAGVSQSPRYKVTKRGQDVALRCDPISGHVSLYWYRQALGQGPEFLTYFNYEAQQDKSGLPNDRFSAERPEGSISTLTIQRTEQRDSAMYRCASSLSGNYEQYFGPGTRLTVT.

This chain uses TRBV9 with TRBJ1-4; D remains ambiguous. Trimming removed 2 bases at V and 3 bases at J, with 14 bases between. There are 16 residues in the CDR3. Per germline, CDR1 SGDLS and CDR2 YYNGEE. CDR3 protein: CASSVQPSTANEKLFF. As DNA, the CDR3 is TGTGCCAGCAGCGTCCAGCCCTCTACAGCTAATGAAAAACTGTTTTTT.

The chain employs TRBV7-2 and TRBJ2-3; the D gene could be TRBD1 or TRBD2 (5 bases each). Germline assignment: CDR1 SGHTA and CDR2 FQGNSA. CDR3 size: 19 residues. The germline V and J ends were trimmed by 4 bases and 5 bases, with 28 bases remaining between them. CDR3 protein: CASSSLPDHGTASGDTQYF. Here the CDR3 DNA reads TGTGCCAGCAGCTCCCTCCCGGATCACGGGACGGCCAGCGGAGATACGCAGTATTTT.

This chain links TRBV18 with TRBJ1-2; tentatively, D is TRBD1 (5 bases). The germline CDR1 and CDR2 sequences are KGHSH and LQKENI. The CDR3 has 15 residues. The V end was cut by 4 bases, the J end by 0 bases, with 12 bases between. CDR3 sequence (DNA): TGTGCCAGCTCACAAGGATCAGGGACTAACTATGGCTACACCTTC. It codes for CASSQGSGTNYGYTF.

The table lists this clone with a few counts. The chain recombines TRBV19 with TRBJ1-2, with D uncertain. The ends were cut back, 5 bases at V and 0 bases at J, with 13 bases in the middle. Germline loops: CDR1 LNHDA, CDR2 SQIVND (reference sequence). The CDR3 length is 15 residues. In DNA form, the CDR3 reads TGTGCCAGTAGTGTCTCCCTCGCTCCTAACTATGGCTACACCTTC. This translates into CASSVSLAPNYGYTF.

The chain recombines TRBV19 with TRBJ2-7; 10 bases match TRBD1. V gave up 5 bases and J gave up 1 base; unmatched junction bases: 5. Germline-derived CDR1 and CDR2 are LNHDA and SQIVND (reference sequence). The CDR3 is 15 residues long. The CDR3: CASSGRDRGSYEQYF. For the CDR3, the DNA is TGTGCCAGTAGTGGCCGGGACAGGGGATCCTACGAGCAGTACTTC.